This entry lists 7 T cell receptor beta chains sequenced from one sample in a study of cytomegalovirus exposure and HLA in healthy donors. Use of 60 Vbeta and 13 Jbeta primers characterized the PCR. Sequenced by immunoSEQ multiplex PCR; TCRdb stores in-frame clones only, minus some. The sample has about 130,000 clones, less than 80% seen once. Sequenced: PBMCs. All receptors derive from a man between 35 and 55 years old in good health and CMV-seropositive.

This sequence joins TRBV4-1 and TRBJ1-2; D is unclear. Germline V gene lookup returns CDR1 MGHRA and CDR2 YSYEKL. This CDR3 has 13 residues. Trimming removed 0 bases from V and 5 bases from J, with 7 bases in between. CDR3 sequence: CASSQEAGYGYTF. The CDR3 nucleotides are TGCGCCAGCAGCCAAGAGGCAGGTTATGGCTACACCTTC.

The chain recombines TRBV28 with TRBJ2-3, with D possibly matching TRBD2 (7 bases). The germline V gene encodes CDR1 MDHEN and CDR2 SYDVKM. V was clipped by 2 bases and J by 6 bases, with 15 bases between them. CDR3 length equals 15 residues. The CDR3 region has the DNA TGTGCCAGCAGTTTAGCGGGCGGGGGCGAGGATACGCAGTATTTT. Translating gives CASSLAGGGEDTQYF.

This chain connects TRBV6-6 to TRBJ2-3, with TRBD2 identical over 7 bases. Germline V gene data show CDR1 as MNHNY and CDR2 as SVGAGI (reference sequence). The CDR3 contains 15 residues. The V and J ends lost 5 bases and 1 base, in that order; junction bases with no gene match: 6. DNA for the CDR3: TGTGCCAGCAGTAAAAAGGGAGGGGGCACAGATACGCAGTATTTT. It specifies CASSKKGGGTDTQYF.

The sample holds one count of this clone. CDR3 protein: CASSAMARMQETQYF. DNA for the CDR3: TGCGCCAGCAGCGCGATGGCCAGGATGCAAGAGACCCAGTACTTC. The chain carries TRBV5-1 and TRBJ2-5; D is undetermined. Germline-derived CDR1 and CDR2 are SGHRS and YFSETQ. The CDR3 totals 15 residues. V lost 4 bases, J lost 2 bases, and 15 bases lay in between.

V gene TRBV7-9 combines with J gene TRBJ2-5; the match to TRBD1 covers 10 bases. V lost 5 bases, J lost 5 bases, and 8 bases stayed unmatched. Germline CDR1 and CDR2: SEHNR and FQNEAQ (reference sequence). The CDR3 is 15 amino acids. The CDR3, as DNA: TGTGCCAGCAGCGCCGGGACAGGGGCATCGGAGACCCAGTACTTC. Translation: CASSAGTGASETQYF.

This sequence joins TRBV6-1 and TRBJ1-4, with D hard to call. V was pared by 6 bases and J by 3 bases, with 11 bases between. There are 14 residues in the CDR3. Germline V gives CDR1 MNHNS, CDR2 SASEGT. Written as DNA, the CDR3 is TGTGCCAGCAGGATGGGAGGTCCTAATGAAAAACTGTTTTTT. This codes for CASRMGGPNEKLFF.

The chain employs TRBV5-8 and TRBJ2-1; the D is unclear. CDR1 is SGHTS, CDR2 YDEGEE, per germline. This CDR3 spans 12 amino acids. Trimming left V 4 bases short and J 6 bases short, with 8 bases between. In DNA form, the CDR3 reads TGTGCCAGCAGCCCAGCAGGCAATGAGCAGTTCTTC. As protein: CASSPAGNEQFF.